These 5 T cell receptor beta chains were sequenced from one sample in a study of monozygotic twins with inflammatory bowel disease. After re-calling the 5' RACE reads, TCRdb lists one entry per CDR3 protein, DNA absent. The data include 190,000 or so distinct CDR3 sequences; the top ten clones carry approximately 1.6%. Sequenced sample: blood. These receptors originate from a human donor with ulcerative colitis or Crohn's disease, or a healthy co-twin of an affected twin (not recorded which).

The V call is TRBV5-1, the J call TRBJ2-1; the D call of TRBD2 rests on TCRdb alone, since no DNA is present to check it. Germline V gene data show CDR1 as SGHRS and CDR2 as YFSETQ. The CDR3 contains 15 residues. The CDR3 sequence: CASSLHLADYNEQFF.

The V call is TRBV5-1, the J call TRBJ1-1. Looked up from germline, CDR1 is SGHRS and CDR2 is YFSETQ. The length of the CDR3 is 14 residues. The CDR3 is CASSSDSLLREAFF.

V usage is TRBV5-1 and J usage is TRBJ2-5; lacking DNA, the TRBD1 call made by TCRdb goes unchecked. Looked up from germline, CDR1 is SGHRS and CDR2 is YFSETQ. The CDR3 runs 16 residues. CDR3 region: CASLLTPKQGRETQYF. Full variable domain (missing parts from reference TRBV5-1 and TRBJ2-5): KAGVTQTPRYLIKTRGQQVTLSCSPISGHRSVSWYQQTPGQGLQFLFEYFSETQRNKGNFPGRFSGRQFSNSRSEMNVSTLELGDSALYLCASLLTPKQGRETQYFGPGTRLLVL.

The J gene is TRBJ1-2, the V gene TRBV5-1; TCRdb calls TRBD1, which cannot be checked without DNA. CDR1 is SGHRS and CDR2 is YFSETQ in the germline V gene. The CDR3 runs 14 residues. The CDR3 reads CASSTDRVDYGYTF.

The J gene is TRBJ1-1, the V gene TRBV4-1. The germline V gene has CDR1 MGHRA and CDR2 YSYEKL. CDR3 length: 16 residues. CDR3 sequence reads: CASSQDRQRMNTEAFF.